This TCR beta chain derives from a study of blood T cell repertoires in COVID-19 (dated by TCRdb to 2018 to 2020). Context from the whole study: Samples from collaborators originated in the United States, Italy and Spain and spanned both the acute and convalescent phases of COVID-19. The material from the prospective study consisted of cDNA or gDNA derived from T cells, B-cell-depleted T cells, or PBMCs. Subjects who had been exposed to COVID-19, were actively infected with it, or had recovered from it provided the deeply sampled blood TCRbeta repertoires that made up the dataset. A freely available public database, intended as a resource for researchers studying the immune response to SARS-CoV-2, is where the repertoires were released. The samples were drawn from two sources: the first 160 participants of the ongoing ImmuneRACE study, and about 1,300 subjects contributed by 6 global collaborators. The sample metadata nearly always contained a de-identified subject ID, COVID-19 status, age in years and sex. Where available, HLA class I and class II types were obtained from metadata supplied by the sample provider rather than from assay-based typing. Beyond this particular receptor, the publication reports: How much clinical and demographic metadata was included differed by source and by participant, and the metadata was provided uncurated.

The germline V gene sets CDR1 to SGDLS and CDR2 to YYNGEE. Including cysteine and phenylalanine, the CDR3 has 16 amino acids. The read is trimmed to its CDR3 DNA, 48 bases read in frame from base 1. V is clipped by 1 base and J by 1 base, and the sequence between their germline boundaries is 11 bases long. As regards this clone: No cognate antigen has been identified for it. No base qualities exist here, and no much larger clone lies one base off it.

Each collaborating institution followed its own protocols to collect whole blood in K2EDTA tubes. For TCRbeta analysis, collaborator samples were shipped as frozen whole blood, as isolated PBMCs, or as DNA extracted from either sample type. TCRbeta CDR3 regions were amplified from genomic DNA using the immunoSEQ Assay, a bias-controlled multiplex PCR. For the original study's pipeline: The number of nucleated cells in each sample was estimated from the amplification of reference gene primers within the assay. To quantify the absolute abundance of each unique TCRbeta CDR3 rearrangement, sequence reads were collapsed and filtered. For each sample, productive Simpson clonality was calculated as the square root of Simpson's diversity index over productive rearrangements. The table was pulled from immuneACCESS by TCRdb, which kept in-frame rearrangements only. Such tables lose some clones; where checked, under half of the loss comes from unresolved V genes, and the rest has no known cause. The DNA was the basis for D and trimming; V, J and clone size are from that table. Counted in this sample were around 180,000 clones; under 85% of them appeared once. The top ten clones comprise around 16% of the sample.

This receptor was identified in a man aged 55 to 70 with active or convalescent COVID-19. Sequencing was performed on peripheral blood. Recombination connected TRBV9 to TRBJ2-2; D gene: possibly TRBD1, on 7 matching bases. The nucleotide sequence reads TGTGCCAGCAGCGTAACCCAGGGGGGGAACACCGGGGAGCTGTTTTTT. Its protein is CASSVTQGGNTGELFF.